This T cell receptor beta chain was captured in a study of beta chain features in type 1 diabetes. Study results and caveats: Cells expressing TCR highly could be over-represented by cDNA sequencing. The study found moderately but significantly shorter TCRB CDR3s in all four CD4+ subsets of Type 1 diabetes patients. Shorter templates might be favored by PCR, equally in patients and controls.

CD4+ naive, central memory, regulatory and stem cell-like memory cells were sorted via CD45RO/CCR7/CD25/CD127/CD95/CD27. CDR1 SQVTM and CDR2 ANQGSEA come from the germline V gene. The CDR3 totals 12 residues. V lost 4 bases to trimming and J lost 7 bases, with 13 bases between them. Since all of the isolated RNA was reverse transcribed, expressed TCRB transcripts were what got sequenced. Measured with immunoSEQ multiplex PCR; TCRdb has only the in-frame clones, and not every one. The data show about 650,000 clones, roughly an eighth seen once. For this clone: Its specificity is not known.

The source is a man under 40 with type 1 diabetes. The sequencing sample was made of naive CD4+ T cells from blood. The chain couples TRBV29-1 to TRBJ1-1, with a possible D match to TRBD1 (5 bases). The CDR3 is CSVGETDSEAFF. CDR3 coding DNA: TGCAGCGTTGGGGAAACAGACAGTGAAGCTTTCTTT.